These 16 T cell receptor beta chains originate from one sample sequenced in a study of blood T cell repertoires in COVID-19. The repertoire was sequenced with immunoSEQ multiplex PCR; TCRdb's copy has only in-frame clones and lacks some. The sample lists about 50,000 clones, 75% to 90% occurring once. Material for sequencing was peripheral blood. The source of these receptors is a human donor in a cohort sampled during active COVID-19.

The V gene is TRBV7-9, the J gene TRBJ1-4; 7 bases are a match to TRBD1. There are 15 residues in the CDR3. The V and J ends lost 1 base and 3 bases, in that order; junction bases with no gene match: 2. Germline CDR1 reads SEHNR; CDR2 reads FQNEAQ (reference sequence). Here the CDR3 reads CASSLGDRANEKLFF. DNA of the CDR3: TGTGCCAGCAGCTTAGGTGACAGGGCTAATGAAAAACTGTTTTTT.

The chain carries TRBV18 and TRBJ2-3; D remains ambiguous. The V and J ends lost 3 bases and 0 bases respectively, with 7 bases between them. The CDR3 is 14 residues long. Germline CDR1 KGHSH, CDR2 LQKENI. In nucleotides, the CDR3 is TGTGCCAGCTCACCCGCGGCTAGCACAGATACGCAGTATTTT. Translating gives CASSPAASTDTQYF.

The V gene is TRBV5-1, the J gene TRBJ2-1; D is undetermined. The germline V gene encodes CDR1 SGHRS and CDR2 YFSETQ. V lost 1 base, J lost 2 bases, and 7 bases lay in between. The CDR3 has 14 residues. This CDR3 is CASSLQMTYNEQFF. The CDR3 DNA reads TGCGCCAGCAGCTTGCAGATGACCTACAATGAGCAGTTCTTC.

J is TRBJ1-2 and V is TRBV9; D remains ambiguous. Germline-derived CDR1 and CDR2 are SGDLS and YYNGEE. The CDR3 contains 14 residues. Trimming removed 0 bases from V and 8 bases from J, with 14 bases in between. CDR3 bases: TGTGCCAGCAGCGTAGGTGTAGGTGAGGGCGGCTACACCTTC. Its translation: CASSVGVGEGGYTF.

The chain uses TRBV7-9 and TRBJ2-1; D possibly corresponds to TRBD2 (6 bases). This CDR3 spans 15 amino acids. The ends were cut back, 1 base at V and 7 bases at J, with 14 bases in the middle. Germline V gene data show CDR1 as SEHNR and CDR2 as FQNEAQ (reference sequence). The CDR3 sequence: CASSLGGDLRNEQFF. The CDR3 DNA reads as TGTGCCAGCAGCTTAGGGGGGGACCTTAGGAATGAGCAGTTCTTC.

V usage is TRBV6-6 and J usage is TRBJ2-7; 10 positions agree with TRBD1. In germline, CDR1 is MNHNY, CDR2 SVGAGI (reference sequence). Germline trimming cut 7 bases from V and 4 bases from J; bases unmatched to any gene: 10. The length of the CDR3 is 15 residues. The CDR3 loop is CASTLGGTGDYEQYF. CDR3 sequence (DNA): TGTGCCAGCACTCTGGGCGGGACAGGGGATTACGAGCAGTACTTC.

This clone was detected once. The chain employs TRBV28 and TRBJ1-3; 9 bases agree with TRBD1. The V gene end was trimmed by 5 bases and the J gene end by 5 bases; junction bases not matched to a gene: 7. The CDR3 is 15 amino acids. CDR1 MDHEN and CDR2 SYDVKM come from the germline V gene. The CDR3, as DNA: TGTGCCAGCAGTAGTCCGGGACAGGGTAGAAACACCATATATTTT. The encoded protein is CASSSPGQGRNTIYF.

The CDR3 DNA follows: TGTGCCAGCAGTTTATATAGCGCTGAAGCTTTCTTT. Its protein is CASSLYSAEAFF. The V and J genes are TRBV28 and TRBJ1-1; D ambiguous. The V end was cut by 1 base, the J end by 6 bases, with 6 bases between. The CDR3 is 12 amino acids. The V gene's germline CDR1 is MDHEN and CDR2 SYDVKM. The full variable domain, with the rest looked up from reference TRBV28 and TRBJ1-1, is DVKVTQSSRYLVKRTGEKVFLECVQDMDHENMFWYRQDPGLGLRLIYFSYDVKMKEKGDIPEGYSVSREKKERFSLILESASTNQTSMYLCASSLYSAEAFFGQGTRLTVV.

The gene calls are TRBV5-1 and TRBJ1-2; possible D gene TRBD1, 6 bases. Trimming removed 4 bases from V and 7 bases from J, with 17 bases in between. Looked up from germline, CDR1 is SGHRS and CDR2 is YFSETQ. The CDR3 totals 14 residues. CDR3 bases: TGCGCCAGCAGCAACCCAGCAGGGGCGCGTGGCTACACCTTC. This gives the protein CASSNPAGARGYTF.

The rearrangement links TRBV19 to TRBJ1-5; perhaps TRBD1 as D (6 bases). CDR1 is LNHDA, CDR2 SQIVND, per germline (reference sequence). With 6 bases removed from V and 1 base from J, the gap between germline ends came to 13 bases. CDR3 size: 15 residues. The CDR3 DNA reads TGTGCCAGTAGAATCGCAGGGGCGAGCAATCAGCCCCAGCATTTT. Translated: CASRIAGASNQPQHF. The full variable domain, rest sourced from reference TRBV19 and TRBJ1-5, is DGGITQSPKYLFRKEGQNVTLSCEQNLNHDAMYWYRQDPGQGLRLIYYSQIVNDFQKGDIAEGYSVSREKKESFPLTVTSAQKNPTAFYLCASRIAGASNQPQHFGDGTRLSIL.

CDR3: CASNPYRNNEQYF. CDR3 DNA sequence: TGTGCCAGCAATCCGTACAGGAATAACGAGCAGTACTTC. The V call is TRBV2, the J call TRBJ2-7; maybe TRBD1 (5 bases). The CDR3 contains 13 residues. V lost 7 bases and J lost 5, with 15 bases in between. The germline V gene has CDR1 SNHLY and CDR2 FYNNEI. Full variable domain (missing parts from reference TRBV2 and TRBJ2-7): EPEVTQTPSHQVTQMGQEVILRCVPISNHLYFYWYRQILGQKVEFLVSFYNNEISEKSEIFDDQFSVERPDGSNFTLKIRSTKLEDSAMYFCASNPYRNNEQYFGPGTRLTVT.

This chain uses TRBV9 with TRBJ2-1; the D gene is possibly TRBD1 (6 bases). Trimming pared 0 bases from V and 6 bases from J, leaving 13 bases between. The germline V gene encodes CDR1 SGDLS and CDR2 YYNGEE. The CDR3 runs to 15 residues. DNA for the CDR3: TGTGCCAGCAGCGTAGGTCCAGGGGTCGTCAATGAGCAGTTCTTC. Amino acid sequence: CASSVGPGVVNEQFF. Complete variable domain (other parts from reference TRBV9 and TRBJ2-1): DSGVTQTPKHLITATGQRVTLRCSPRSGDLSVYWYQQSLDQGLQFLIQYYNGEERAKGNILERFSAQQFPDLHSELNLSSLELGDSALYFCASSVGPGVVNEQFFGPGTRLTVL.

V gene TRBV5-4 combines with J gene TRBJ1-2; D unclear. The CDR3 extends over 11 amino acids. V shed 1 base and J shed 10 bases, with 8 bases lying between them. Germline V gene sequence: CDR1 SGHNT, CDR2 YYREEE (reference sequence). The CDR3 sequence: CASSLYGDYTF. The CDR3 bases are TGTGCCAGCAGCTTGTACGGGGACTACACCTTC. Looking up the rest from reference TRBV5-4 and TRBJ1-2 gives the full variable domain: ETGVTQSPTHLIKTRGQQVTLRCSSQSGHNTVSWYQQALGQGPQFIFQYYREEENGRGNFPPRFSGLQFPNYSSELNVNALELDDSALYLCASSLYGDYTFGSGTRLTVV.

This clone was counted a single time. The chain uses TRBV3-1 (or the pseudogene TRBV3-2) and TRBJ2-7; maybe TRBD1 (5 bases). The CDR3 has 14 amino acids. Trimming removed 0 bases at V and 3 bases at J, with 9 bases between. Germline-derived CDR1 and CDR2 are LGHDT and YNNKEL (reference sequence). In nucleotides, the CDR3 is TGTGCCAGCAGCCAAGACCCAGGGTACTACGAGCAGTACTTC. This translates into CASSQDPGYYEQYF.

The chain joins TRBV19 to TRBJ2-7, with 7 bases identical to TRBD1. V was pared by 5 bases and J by 5 bases, with 9 bases of the junction left unmatched. This CDR3 contains 14 residues. Germline V gene data show CDR1 as LNHDA and CDR2 as SQIVND (reference sequence). The CDR3 DNA reads as TGTGCCAGTAGTCTCCGGGACAGTTCGGACGAGCAGTACTTC. Protein sequence: CASSLRDSSDEQYF.

This chain links TRBV6-2 or TRBV6-3 with TRBJ2-5; D unresolved. The length of the CDR3 is 14 residues. Germline V gene data show CDR1 as MNHEY and CDR2 as SVGEGT. V dropped 4 bases and J dropped 5 bases, with 14 bases sitting between them. CDR3 DNA sequence: TGTGCCAGCAGTTCCCTTACTCTGACTGAGACCCAGTACTTC. Its protein product is CASSSLTLTETQYF.